One and the same sample provided the 10 T cell receptor beta chains below, sequenced in a study of blood T cell repertoires in COVID-19 (dated by TCRdb to about 2020). The library was built by means of the immunoSEQ multiplex PCR assay. TCRdb obtained this table from immuneACCESS and retained in-frame rearrangements with V and J assigned. These tables miss some clones; where compared with another copy, unresolved V genes account for less than half of the shortfall, and the remainder is unexplained. The sample table holds 100,000 to 150,000 clones, of which roughly 84% were seen once. Of the sample, around 1.4% falls within the top ten clones. The sequencing input was peripheral blood. The receptors come from a man in his sixties with acute or convalescent COVID-19.

V is TRBV6-1 and J is TRBJ2-7; no clear D gene. CDR3 length: 11 residues. From germline, CDR1 is MNHNS and CDR2 SASEGT. V gave up 4 bases and J gave up 3 bases, with 4 bases separating them. This CDR3 is CASSAHYEQYF. CDR3 sequence (DNA): TGTGCCAGCAGTGCCCACTACGAGCAGTACTTC.

About this clone: Other DNA sequences in the same sample also yield this CDR3. V gene TRBV7-8 combines with J gene TRBJ2-5; no clear D. Germline CDR1 SGHVS, CDR2 FQNEAQ. This CDR3 has 14 amino acids. Trimming removed 5 bases from V and 1 base from J, with 11 bases in between. The CDR3 protein is CASSPRRSQETQYF. The CDR3 DNA follows: TGTGCCAGCAGCCCTAGGAGATCCCAAGAGACCCAGTACTTC.

The chain joins TRBV19 to TRBJ2-3; TRBD2 matches 9 bases. J was trimmed by 0 bases and V by 4 bases; bases with no gene match: 5. The germline V gene has CDR1 LNHDA and CDR2 SQIVND (reference sequence). This CDR3 region has 16 residues. The DNA of the CDR3 is TGTGCCAGTAGTAAGCTAGCGGGAACTAGCACAGATACGCAGTATTTT. As protein: CASSKLAGTSTDTQYF.

This chain connects TRBV9 to TRBJ2-3; TRBD2 is a possible D gene (5 bases). Trimming removed 4 bases at V and 3 bases at J, with 15 bases between. The CDR3 has 15 residues. The germline gives CDR1 SGDLS, CDR2 YYNGEE. CDR3 amino acids: CASSPSQRLTDTQYF. The DNA for the CDR3 is TGTGCCAGCAGCCCCTCCCAGCGGCTAACAGATACGCAGTATTTT. Full variable domain (outside the CDR3, taken from reference TRBV9 and TRBJ2-3): DSGVTQTPKHLITATGQRVTLRCSPRSGDLSVYWYQQSLDQGLQFLIQYYNGEERAKGNILERFSAQQFPDLHSELNLSSLELGDSALYFCASSPSQRLTDTQYFGPGTRLTVL.

The chain joins TRBV5-1 to TRBJ2-1, with TRBD2 matching 15 bases. The CDR3 totals 17 residues. Germline V gives CDR1 SGHRS, CDR2 YFSETQ. Losses at the gene ends were 5 bases for V and 8 bases for J; bases not matched to a gene: 11. In DNA, the CDR3 is TGCGCCAGCAGTTTTAGCCGGACTAGCGGGAGGGGTGATGAGCAGTTCTTC. Amino acids: CASSFSRTSGRGDEQFF.

CDR3 nucleotides: TGTGCCAGCAGCGTAAACCCATTAGCGGGAGAGGGCAATGAGCAGTTCTTC. It translates to CASSVNPLAGEGNEQFF. V gene TRBV9 combines with J gene TRBJ2-1, with 9 nucleotides matching TRBD2. V lost 1 base and J lost 6; bases outside the gene matches: 11. Germline CDR1 is SGDLS and CDR2 is YYNGEE. The CDR3 extends over 17 amino acids. Full variable domain (remainder filled in from reference TRBV9 and TRBJ2-1): DSGVTQTPKHLITATGQRVTLRCSPRSGDLSVYWYQQSLDQGLQFLIQYYNGEERAKGNILERFSAQQFPDLHSELNLSSLELGDSALYFCASSVNPLAGEGNEQFFGPGTRLTVL.

The chain couples TRBV11-2 to TRBJ2-4; 9 bases fit TRBD2. CDR1 and CDR2 (germline): SGHAT, FQNNGV. This CDR3 region has 16 residues. The V segment lost 1 base and the J segment 8 bases; nucleotides outside the gene matches: 9. The CDR3 here is CASSLVLAGGTDIQYF. Here the CDR3 DNA reads TGTGCCAGCAGCTTAGTTTTGGCGGGAGGGACGGACATTCAGTACTTC.

The chain combines TRBV30 with TRBJ2-5, with D possibly matching TRBD2 (5 bases). Deletions cut 0 bases from V and 8 bases from J, with 10 bases between. Looked up from germline, CDR1 is GTSNPN and CDR2 is SVGIG (reference sequence). The CDR3 consists of 12 residues. Here the CDR3 DNA reads TGTGCCTGGAGTGTAGGAGGAAATACCCAGTACTTC. Its translation: CAWSVGGNTQYF.

The chain employs TRBV24-1 and TRBJ2-1; a possible D gene is TRBD2 (7 bases). V was clipped by 8 bases and J by 6 bases, with 13 bases between them. CDR3 length equals 13 residues. Germline V gives CDR1 KGHDR, CDR2 SFDVKD. In nucleotides, the CDR3 is TGTGCCACCAAGGGGGGGGCCAGCAATGAGCAGTTCTTC. The encoded protein is CATKGGASNEQFF.

The J gene is TRBJ1-3, the V gene TRBV7-2; D is ambiguous. Germline assignment: CDR1 SGHTA and CDR2 FQGNSA. Trimming removed 5 bases from V and 2 bases from J, with 13 bases in between. The CDR3 sequence is 15 residues long. CDR3 sequence: CASSDTARTGNTIYF. The DNA for the CDR3 is TGTGCCAGCAGCGATACGGCCAGGACTGGAAACACCATATATTTT. Full variable domain (missing parts from reference TRBV7-2 and TRBJ1-3): GAGVSQSPSNKVTEKGKDVELRCDPISGHTALYWYRQSLGQGLEFLIYFQGNSAPDKSGLPSDRFSAERTGGSVSTLTIQRTQQEDSAVYLCASSDTARTGNTIYFGEGSWLTVV.